The following is a T cell receptor (beta chain) sequence with its context. Antigen: not known. The sample belongs to a study of T cells in Graves' hyperthyroidism and ophthalmopathy. Trimming removed 4 bases at V and 1 base at J, with 6 bases between. CDR1 and CDR2 from the germline V gene are SGHRS and YFSETQ. This CDR3 is built from 14 residues. Participants, patients aged 18 to 65, had newly diagnosed hyperthyroidism with a duration under 2 months. Clinical symptoms, serum thyroxine, TRAb, thyroid ultrasound and orbital computed tomography informed diagnoses. The source material, RNA transcripts, was used to amplify TCR beta CDR3 regions. The study used the HTBI primer set for a first-round RT-PCR of the TCR CDR3. TCRdb used MiXCR to reprocess the multiplex PCR reads, holding one entry per CDR3 protein. The table records roughly 170,000 distinct CDR3 sequences, approximately 9% of them present only once.

Study-wide findings and caveats: The majority of expanded thyroid clonotypes above 0.001 also appeared in blood. Ophthalmopathy cases were set apart from stable hyperthyroidism by a 13 V-J model.

The sequencing sample was made of blood. The source of this sequence is a woman aged 18 to 35 with Graves' hyperthyroidism that later progressed to Graves' ophthalmopathy. The rearrangement joins TRBV5-1 to TRBJ2-6; D ambiguous. The CDR3 nucleotides read TGCGCCAGCAGCGGAGAGTCTGGGGCCAACGTCCTGACTTTC. Translating gives CASSGESGANVLTF. Variable domain in full (rest from reference TRBV5-1 and TRBJ2-6): KAGVTQTPRYLIKTRGQQVTLSCSPISGHRSVSWYQQTPGQGLQFLFEYFSETQRNKGNFPGRFSGRQFSNSRSEMNVSTLELGDSALYLCASSGESGANVLTFGAGSRLTVL.